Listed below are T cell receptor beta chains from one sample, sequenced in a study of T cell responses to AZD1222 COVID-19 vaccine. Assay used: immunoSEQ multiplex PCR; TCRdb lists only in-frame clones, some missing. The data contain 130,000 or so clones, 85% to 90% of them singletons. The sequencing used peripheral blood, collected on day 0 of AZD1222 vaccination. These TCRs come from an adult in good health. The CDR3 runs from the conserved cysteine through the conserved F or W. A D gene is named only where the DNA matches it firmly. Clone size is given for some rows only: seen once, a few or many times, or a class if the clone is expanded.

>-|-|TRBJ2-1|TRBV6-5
TGTGCCAGCAGTTACCGCAGGGGCCACAATGAGCAGTTCTTC
CASSYRRGHNEQFF
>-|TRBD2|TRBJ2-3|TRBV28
TGTGCCACCCGGCGGGGGGGCGGGTCAGATACGCAGTATTTT
CATRRGGGSDTQYF
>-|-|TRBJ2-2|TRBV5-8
TGTGCCAGCAGCTTGCAGGGGAACACCGGGGAGCTGTTTTTT
CASSLQGNTGELFF
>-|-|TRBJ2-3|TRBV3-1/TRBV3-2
TGTGCCAGCAGCCCCGTCCTTAGGAGCGGCACAGATACGCAGTATTTT
CASSPVLRSGTDTQYF
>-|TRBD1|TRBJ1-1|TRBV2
TGTGCCGCATTAGGCTTGACAGGGGAGCTGGGGTACACTGAAGCTTTCTTT
CAALGLTGELGYTEAFF
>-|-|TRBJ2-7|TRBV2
TGTGCCAGCAGTGGCTACGAGCAGTACTTC
CASSGYEQYF
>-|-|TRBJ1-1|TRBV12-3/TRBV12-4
TGTGCCAGCAGTTTCGGAAGGGGAGCTTTCTTT
CASSFGRGAFF
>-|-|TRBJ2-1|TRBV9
TGTGCCAGCAGCCCCTCGCGCCGGGACAATGAGCAGTTCTTC
CASSPSRRDNEQFF
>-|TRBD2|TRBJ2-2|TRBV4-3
TGCGCCAGCAGCCTATTGCGGGGGAGGCGGACCGGGGAGCTGTTTTTT
CASSLLRGRRTGELFF
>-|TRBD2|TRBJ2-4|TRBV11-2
TGTGCCAGCAGTAAAATAGGGAGGGCCCAGCAGGACATTCAGTACTTC
CASSKIGRAQQDIQYF
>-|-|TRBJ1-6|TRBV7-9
TGTGCCAGCAGCTTAGACGGGTCTTATAATTCACCCCTCCACTTT
CASSLDGSYNSPLHF
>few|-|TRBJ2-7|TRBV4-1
TGCGCCAGCAGCCAAGAACCTAGCAGCTACGAGCAGTACTTC
CASSQEPSSYEQYF
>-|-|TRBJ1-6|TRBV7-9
TGTGCCAGCAGCTTAGCGCGGAGGGGGGGTAATTCACCCCTCCACTTT
CASSLARRGGNSPLHF
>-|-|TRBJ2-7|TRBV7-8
TGTGCCAGCAGCTACCACCCCAGCTCCTACGAGCAGTACTTC
CASSYHPSSYEQYF
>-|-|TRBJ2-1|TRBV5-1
TGCGCCAGCAGCTTGGGGCCCCTCGATGAGCAGTTCTTC
CASSLGPLDEQFF
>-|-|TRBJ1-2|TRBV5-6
TGTGCCAGCAGCTTGGAACGGTGGGATGGCTACACCTTC
CASSLERWDGYTF
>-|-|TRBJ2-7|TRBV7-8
TGTGCCAGCAGCTCGCCATATAAGGGGCCCCAGTACGAGCAGTACTTC
CASSSPYKGPQYEQYF
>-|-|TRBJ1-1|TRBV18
TGTGCCAGCTCACCACTACCTCAGGAGGTCCCGTCGACTGAAGCTTTCTTT
CASSPLPQEVPSTEAFF
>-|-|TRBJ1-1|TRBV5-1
TGCGCCAGCAGCTTGGAGCCAGCCAACACTGAAGCTTTCTTT
CASSLEPANTEAFF
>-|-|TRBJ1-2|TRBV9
TGTGCCAGCAGCGTAGTGGATGTCTACACCTTC
CASSVVDVYTF
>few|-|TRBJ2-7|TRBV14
TGTGCCAGCAGCCAAGTCGACAGCTACGAGCAGTACTTC
CASSQVDSYEQYF
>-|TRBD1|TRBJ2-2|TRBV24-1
TGTGCCACCAGTGACCCAGGACAGGGCACGAACACCGGGGAGCTGTTTTTT
CATSDPGQGTNTGELFF
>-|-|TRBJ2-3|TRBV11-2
TGTGCCAGCAGCTCCCAAATAGCGACACAAGGTACAGATACGCAGTATTTT
CASSSQIATQGTDTQYF
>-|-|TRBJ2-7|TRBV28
TGTGCCAGCAGCGCACACGGGACCTACGAGCAGTACTTC
CASSAHGTYEQYF
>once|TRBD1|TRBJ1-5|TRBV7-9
TGTGCCAGCAGCCCGGACAGGGGGAGCAATCAGCCCCAGCATTTT
CASSPDRGSNQPQHF
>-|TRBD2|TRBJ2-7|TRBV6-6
TGTGCCAGCAGTTACGGGACTAGCGGCCCCTCCTACGAGCAGTACTTC
CASSYGTSGPSYEQYF
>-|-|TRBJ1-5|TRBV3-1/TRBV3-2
TGTGCCAGCAGCCAAGACTCAAGACCCTGGCAGCCCCAGCATTTT
CASSQDSRPWQPQHF
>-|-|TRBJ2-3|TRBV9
TGTGCCAGCAGCGTAGCGGTGGCCCCGGGTTGGGCAGATACGCAGTATTTT
CASSVAVAPGWADTQYF
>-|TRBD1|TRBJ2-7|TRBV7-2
TGTGCCAGCAGCTCCTTCGGACAGGGTGCAGGGTACGAGCAGTACTTC
CASSSFGQGAGYEQYF
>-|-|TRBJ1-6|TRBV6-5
TGTGCCAGCAGCCTCCTGCGTTTCCGGGTACCCCTCCACTTT
CASSLLRFRVPLHF
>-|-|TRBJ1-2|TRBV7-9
TGTGCCAGCAGCTTACGGACAGCGGGAGGCTACACCTTC
CASSLRTAGGYTF
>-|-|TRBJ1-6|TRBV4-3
TGCGCCAGCAGCCAAGACAACTATAATTCACCCCTCCACTTT
CASSQDNYNSPLHF
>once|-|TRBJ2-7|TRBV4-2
TGTGCCAGCAGCGAAAGCCTTTTGGGCGGCGAGCAGTACTTC
CASSESLLGGEQYF
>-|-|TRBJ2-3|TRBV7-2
TGTGCCAGCAGCTCAATACCGTTGGCGTTGTTCCATACGCAGTATTTT
CASSSIPLALFHTQYF
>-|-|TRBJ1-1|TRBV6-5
TGTGCCAGCAGTTACCAACTGACAGCGAACACTGAAGCTTTCTTT
CASSYQLTANTEAFF
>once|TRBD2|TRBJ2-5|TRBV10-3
TGTGCCATCAGTGAGTCTCTAGCGGGGGGGCAAGAGACCCAGTACTTC
CAISESLAGGQETQYF
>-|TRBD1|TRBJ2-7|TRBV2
TGTGCCAGCAGTGAACAGCCAGGGGGCCCCTACGAGCAGTACTTC
CASSEQPGGPYEQYF
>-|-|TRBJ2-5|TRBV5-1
TGCGCCAGCAGCTTGGCAGGACGGGAAGAGACCCAGTACTTC
CASSLAGREETQYF
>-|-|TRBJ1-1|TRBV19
TGTGCCAGTAGTCCCCAGGGCAGGGCGAACACTGAAGCTTTCTTT
CASSPQGRANTEAFF
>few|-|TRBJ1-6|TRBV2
TGTGCCAGCGGTACCTCACCCCTCCACTTT
CASGTSPLHF
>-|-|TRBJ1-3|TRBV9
TGTGCCAGCAGCGAGAGGGCCGGGAAGGGAGCCTCTGGAAACACCATATATTTT
CASSERAGKGASGNTIYF
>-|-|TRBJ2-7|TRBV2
TGTGCCAGCAGTTCTCCGCCCCCGGGGTACGAGCAGTACTTC
CASSSPPPGYEQYF
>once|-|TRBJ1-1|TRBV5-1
TGCGCCAGCAGCTTAAACCCCGGGGATTACACTGAAGCTTTCTTT
CASSLNPGDYTEAFF
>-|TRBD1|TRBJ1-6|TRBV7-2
TGTGCCAGCAGCTTTGGACAGGGAAGGGATTCACCCCTCCACTTT
CASSFGQGRDSPLHF
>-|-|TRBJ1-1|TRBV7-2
TGTGCCAGCAGCTTAGCTCGACGGGGAAACACTGAAGCTTTCTTT
CASSLARRGNTEAFF
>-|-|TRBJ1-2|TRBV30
TGTGCCTGGTCCCGACCCCCAAACTATGGCTACACCTTC
CAWSRPPNYGYTF
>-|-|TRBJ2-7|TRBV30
TGTGCCTGCTCCTTACAGGGTATCCGCTCTCGCCACGAGCAGTACTTC
CACSLQGIRSRHEQYF
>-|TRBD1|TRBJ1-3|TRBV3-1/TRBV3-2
TGTGCCAGCACCAATATTGAGAGGGACAGTAATCCCCTCTCTGGAAACACCATATATTTT
CASTNIERDSNPLSGNTIYF
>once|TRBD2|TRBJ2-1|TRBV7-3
TGTGCCAGCAGCTCATGGACTAGCGGCCACAATGAGCAGTTCTTC
CASSSWTSGHNEQFF
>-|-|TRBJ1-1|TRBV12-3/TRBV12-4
TGTGCCAGCAGCCCACGGACACCACCTGAAGCTTTCTTT
CASSPRTPPEAFF
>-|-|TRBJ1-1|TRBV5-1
TGCGCCAGCAGTCGTGCGCATGGTTTGAACACTGAAGCTTTCTTT
CASSRAHGLNTEAFF
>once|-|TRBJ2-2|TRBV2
TGTGCCAGCAGAGCCGGGGAGCTGTTTTTT
CASRAGELFF
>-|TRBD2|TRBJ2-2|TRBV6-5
TGTGCCAGCAGTTACAGTGGCGGGAGGTCGTTTGGGGAGCTGTTTTTT
CASSYSGGRSFGELFF
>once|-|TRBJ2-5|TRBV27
TGTGCCAGCAGGGAAGCGGGTAGACAAGAGACCCAGTACTTC
CASREAGRQETQYF